The rows below give T cell receptor beta chains drawn from one sample of a study of cytotoxic CD8 clonotypes in ibrutinib-treated CLL. TCRdb's table, derived via immunoSEQ multiplex PCR, lists solely in-frame clones and lacks some. The sample includes tens of thousands of clones, approximately 68% of them seen just once. The material was PBMCs, obtained after 24 months of ibrutinib treatment. The origin of the receptors is a human donor with chronic lymphocytic leukemia. CDR3s include the opening cysteine and the closing phenylalanine or tryptophan. Fields, in order: D gene, J gene, V gene, clone size, CDR3 protein, CDR3 DNA. The D gene is left open where the match is weak. Some rows have no size entry. The others give once, few or many, or a class for an expanded clone.

>-|TRBJ1-2|TRBV6-5|-
CASGDGANYGYTF
TGTGCCAGCGGGGACGGTGCTAACTATGGCTACACCTTC
>-|TRBJ1-2|TRBV10-3|-
CAISERPGLYGYTF
TGTGCCATCAGTGAGAGGCCAGGGCTCTATGGCTACACCTTC
>-|TRBJ2-2|TRBV7-2|-
CASSLVSAGSGELFF
TGTGCCAGCAGCTTAGTATCCGCAGGGTCCGGGGAGCTGTTTTTT
>TRBD1|TRBJ2-2|TRBV19|few
CASVTGPNTGELFF
TGTGCCAGTGTGACAGGGCCGAACACCGGGGAGCTGTTTTTT
>-|TRBJ2-7|TRBV29-1|-
CSVDDPAGNEQYF
TGCAGCGTTGATGATCCCGCTGGCAACGAGCAGTACTTC
>TRBD2|TRBJ2-7|TRBV5-1|-
CASSPVAGGNEQYF
TGCGCCAGCAGCCCCGTAGCGGGGGGGAACGAGCAGTACTTC
>-|TRBJ1-5|TRBV29-1|few
CSVGEVNQPQHF
TGCAGCGTTGGTGAAGTAAATCAGCCCCAGCATTTT
>TRBD1|TRBJ1-1|TRBV4-1|-
CASSQGQVLMNTEAFF
TGCGCCAGCAGCCAGGGACAGGTTCTCATGAACACTGAAGCTTTCTTT
>-|TRBJ2-1|TRBV4-3|-
CASSPGVEQFF
TGCGCCAGCAGCCCTGGGGTCGAGCAGTTCTTC
>TRBD1|TRBJ2-3|TRBV11-2|-
CASRRPGTGDTQYF
TGTGCCAGCAGGCGTCCCGGGACAGGAGATACGCAGTATTTT
>-|TRBJ1-3|TRBV28|-
CASSNELTGAGNTIYF
TGTGCCAGCAGCAATGAACTGACAGGCGCTGGAAACACCATATATTTT
>-|TRBJ1-3|TRBV7-6|-
CASSGQTPGHGNTIYF
TGTGCCAGCAGCGGACAGACACCCGGGCATGGAAACACCATATATTTT
>-|TRBJ1-6|TRBV7-3|-
CASSLHGNSPLHF
TGTGCCAGCAGCTTACATGGGAATTCACCCCTCCACTTT
>-|TRBJ2-2|TRBV5-4|-
CASREQVTGELFF
TGTGCCAGCAGGGAACAAGTCACCGGGGAGCTGTTTTTT
>TRBD2|TRBJ2-1|TRBV19|-
CASRGWSSGGDEQFF
TGTGCCAGTAGAGGGTGGAGTAGCGGGGGCGATGAGCAGTTCTTC
>-|TRBJ1-1|TRBV4-1|once
CASSRGRLAMNTEAFF
TGCGCCAGCAGCCGAGGACGGTTAGCCATGAACACTGAAGCTTTCTTT
>TRBD2|TRBJ2-1|TRBV15|-
CATSRRGARGNEQFF
TGTGCCACCAGCCGGCGGGGGGCCAGGGGCAATGAGCAGTTCTTC
>-|TRBJ1-1|TRBV27|-
CASSQQGPNTEAFF
TGTGCCAGCAGTCAACAGGGCCCGAACACTGAAGCTTTCTTT
>-|TRBJ2-5|TRBV28|-
CASSVKRITPETQYF
TGTGCCAGCAGTGTGAAGAGGATCACGCCAGAGACCCAGTACTTC
>-|TRBJ2-1|TRBV11-2|-
CASSPARLSSNEQFF
TGTGCCAGCAGCCCGGCCCGTTTATCCTCCAATGAGCAGTTCTTC
>-|TRBJ2-6|TRBV15|-
CATSRDLEGANVLTF
TGTGCCACCAGCAGAGATCTGGAGGGGGCCAACGTCCTGACTTTC
>-|TRBJ2-1|TRBV11-2|-
CASSLGGGGGEQFF
TGTGCCAGCAGCTTAGGTGGCGGTGGTGGTGAGCAGTTCTTC
>-|TRBJ2-1|TRBV4-1|-
CASSQIFTGGGNEQFF
TGCGCCAGCAGCCAAATCTTTACGGGGGGCGGGAATGAGCAGTTCTTC
>-|TRBJ1-2|TRBV29-1|-
CSVRPGEANYGYTF
TGCAGCGTTCGCCCTGGGGAGGCTAACTATGGCTACACCTTC
>-|TRBJ1-4|TRBV18|-
CASSPEVTGEKLFF
TGTGCCAGCTCACCCGAAGTGACTGGTGAAAAACTGTTTTTT
>-|TRBJ2-3|TRBV11-3|-
CASSLGPAATQYF
TGTGCCAGCAGCCTCGGGCCAGCAGCTACGCAGTATTTT
>-|TRBJ2-1|TRBV19|-
CASSSRGGSYNEQFF
TGTGCCAGTAGTTCCCGTGGAGGGTCCTACAATGAGCAGTTCTTC
>-|TRBJ1-2|TRBV4-1|few
CASSPLDKYGYTF
TGCGCCAGCAGTCCCTTGGACAAGTATGGCTACACCTTC
>TRBD2|TRBJ2-2|TRBV9|-
CASSKTSGGHTGELFF
TGTGCCAGCAGCAAAACTAGCGGGGGACACACCGGGGAGCTGTTTTTT
>-|TRBJ1-1|TRBV7-2|-
CASSTQTAPNTEAFF
TGTGCCAGCAGCACCCAGACAGCGCCGAACACTGAAGCTTTCTTT
>-|TRBJ1-2|TRBV5-4|-
CASSFTGRVNYGYTF
TGTGCCAGCAGCTTTACAGGGAGGGTTAACTATGGCTACACCTTC
>-|TRBJ2-1|TRBV5-4|many
CASSGDSNEQFF
TGTGCCAGCAGCGGAGACTCCAATGAGCAGTTCTTC
>-|TRBJ1-4|TRBV6-5|-
CASSYSLTETEKLFF
TGTGCCAGCAGTTACTCGTTGACCGAGACTGAAAAACTGTTTTTT
>TRBD2|TRBJ2-4|TRBV29-1|-
CSVLAGGLAKNIQYF
TGCAGCGTCCTAGCGGGGGGTTTAGCCAAAAACATTCAGTACTTC
>-|TRBJ2-7|TRBV5-1|few
CASSLKPYEQYF
TGCGCCAGCAGCTTAAAGCCCTACGAGCAGTACTTC
>TRBD2|TRBJ2-7|TRBV6-6|-
CASSYSAGGGYEQYF
TGTGCCAGCAGTTACTCTGCGGGGGGCGGGTACGAGCAGTACTTC
>TRBD1|TRBJ2-7|TRBV19|-
CTPTLRDRVYEQYF
TGTACCCCCACCCTTCGGGACAGGGTCTACGAGCAGTACTTC
>-|TRBJ1-2|TRBV20-1|-
CSARDLSGDTF
TGCAGTGCTAGAGATCTTTCAGGCGACACCTTC
>TRBD2|TRBJ2-1|TRBV19|few
CASSMGSGGANEQFF
TGTGCCAGTAGTATGGGTAGCGGGGGGGCTAATGAGCAGTTCTTC
>-|TRBJ2-7|TRBV15|-
CATSIRTAWSTYEQYF
TGTGCCACCAGCATCCGGACAGCTTGGTCGACCTACGAGCAGTACTTC
>-|TRBJ2-3|TRBV7-2|-
CASSPFLLRTTDTQYF
TGTGCCAGCAGCCCCTTTTTACTCAGAACCACAGATACGCAGTATTTT
>-|TRBJ2-1|TRBV2|few
CASAGYNEQFF
TGTGCCAGCGCAGGGTACAATGAGCAGTTCTTC
>TRBD1|TRBJ1-4|TRBV5-1|-
CASSASGRGQGNEKLFF
TGCGCCAGCAGCGCATCCGGTAGGGGACAGGGTAATGAAAAACTGTTTTTT
>TRBD1|TRBJ2-5|TRBV28|-
CASSAVGRGTETQYF
TGTGCCAGCAGTGCCGTGGGCAGGGGGACAGAGACCCAGTACTTC
>-|TRBJ2-2|TRBV15|-
CATSRDRGYGELFF
TGTGCCACCAGCAGAGATAGGGGATACGGGGAGCTGTTTTTT
>TRBD2|TRBJ2-1|TRBV4-3|-
CASSQYPLAGAPYNEQFF
TGCGCCAGCAGCCAATACCCACTAGCGGGAGCGCCCTACAATGAGCAGTTCTTC
>-|TRBJ1-4|TRBV29-1|-
CSVEDRVLQLSPNEKLFF
TGCAGCGTTGAAGATCGTGTCTTACAATTGAGTCCTAATGAAAAACTGTTTTTT
>TRBD1|TRBJ1-4|TRBV11-2|-
CASSRRGTGAEKLFF
TGTGCCAGCAGCCGGAGGGGGACAGGGGCAGAAAAACTGTTTTTT
>TRBD2|TRBJ2-1|TRBV27|few
CASSQTSGAYNEQFF
TGTGCCAGCAGCCAGACTAGCGGGGCGTACAATGAGCAGTTCTTC
>-|TRBJ1-1|TRBV9|-
CASSRTLGGRAEAFF
TGTGCCAGCAGCCGGACTCTCGGGGGGCGAGCTGAAGCTTTCTTT
>-|TRBJ1-1|TRBV13|-
CASSLKGGTEAFF
TGTGCCAGCAGCTTAAAGGGGGGAACTGAAGCTTTCTTT